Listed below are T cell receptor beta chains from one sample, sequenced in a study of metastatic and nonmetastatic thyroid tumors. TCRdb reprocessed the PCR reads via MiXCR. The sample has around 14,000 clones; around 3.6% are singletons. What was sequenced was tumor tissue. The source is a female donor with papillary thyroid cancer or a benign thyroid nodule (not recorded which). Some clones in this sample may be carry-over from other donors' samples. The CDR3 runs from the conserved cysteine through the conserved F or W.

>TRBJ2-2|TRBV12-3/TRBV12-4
CASSLEMGGELFF
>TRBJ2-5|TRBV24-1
CATSDSNAGLAGEAETQYF
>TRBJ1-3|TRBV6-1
CASTPRAGASGNTIYF
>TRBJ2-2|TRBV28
CASSLGANTGELFF
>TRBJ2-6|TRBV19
CASNPGDSGANVLTF
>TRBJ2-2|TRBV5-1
CASSLELAITGELFF
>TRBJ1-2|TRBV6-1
CASSDPGTGAGYTF
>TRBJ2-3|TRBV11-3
CASSLTLAGPTDTQYF
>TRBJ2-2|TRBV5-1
CASSYSSGAGELFF
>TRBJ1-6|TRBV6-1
CASSEADSPGSPLHF
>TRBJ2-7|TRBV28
CASSLIGARSYEQYF
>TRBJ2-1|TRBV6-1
CASSSAGDEVNEQFF
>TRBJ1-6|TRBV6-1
CASSPTGISPLHF
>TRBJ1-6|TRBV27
CASKDGNLVINSPLHF
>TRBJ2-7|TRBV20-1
CSASIAYEQYF
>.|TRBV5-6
CASSFGTSCEQYF
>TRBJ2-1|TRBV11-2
CASSPTPSLAYNEQFF
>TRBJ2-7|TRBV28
CASSHQRGTYEQYF
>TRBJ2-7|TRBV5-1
CASSRTGATYEQYF
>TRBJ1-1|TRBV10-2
CASSDRENTEAFF
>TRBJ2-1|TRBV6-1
CAARRGTSGSNEQFF
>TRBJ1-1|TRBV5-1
CASSTTGDRTEAFF
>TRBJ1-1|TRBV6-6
CASSYWQGNTEAFF
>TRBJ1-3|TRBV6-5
CASSYGTDRVSIYF
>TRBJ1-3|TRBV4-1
CASSQWDPGNTIYF
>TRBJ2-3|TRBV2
CASSEGPAGGPTDTQYF
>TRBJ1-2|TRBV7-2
CASSLAGTANYGYTF
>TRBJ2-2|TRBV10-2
CASSPKVTTGELFF